The 29 T cell receptor beta chains listed next were all sequenced from one sample in a study of blood T cell repertoires in COVID-19. Generated by immunoSEQ multiplex PCR, the TCRdb table keeps only in-frame clones and is missing some. The data show 250,000 to 350,000 clones, 70% to 90% seen once. The sample consisted of peripheral blood. These receptors all stem from a human donor with COVID-19, enrolled during active disease. The donor label of this sample is uncertain.

As to this clone: One end of the junction is discordant with germline, which a read error may explain. CDR3 residues: CANSLATVFDEQFF. The CDR3 DNA is TGTGCCAACAGCTTAGCTACTGTCTTCGATGAGCAGTTCTTC. V and J are TRBV11-2 and TRBJ2-1; D not certain. Germline-derived CDR1 and CDR2 are SGHAT and FQNNGV. The CDR3 is 14 residues long.

The chain joins TRBV27 to TRBJ1-2; D gene ambiguous. The CDR3 consists of 15 residues. V lost 0 bases and J 4 bases, leaving 12 bases between the germline ends. CDR1 is MNHEY and CDR2 is SMNVEV in the germline V gene (reference sequence). The CDR3 sequence is CASSLSAIRTYGYTF. The CDR3 region has the DNA TGTGCCAGCAGTTTATCTGCGATCCGCACCTATGGCTACACCTTC.

DNA of the CDR3: TGTGCCAGCAGTTACGACAGTTGGTCCTACGAGCAGTACTTC. Translation: CASSYDSWSYEQYF. The chain has TRBV27 and TRBJ2-7, with D possibly being TRBD1 (5 bases). Germline values: CDR1 MNHEY, CDR2 SMNVEV (reference sequence). The CDR3 totals 14 residues. The ends were cut back, 4 bases at V and 1 base at J, with 11 bases in the middle.

This clone was found a few times. The same CDR3 arises from other DNA sequences in this sample as well. This chain joins TRBV19 and TRBJ2-3; TRBD2 matches 7 bases. The CDR3 runs 14 residues. The germline V gene encodes CDR1 LNHDA and CDR2 SQIVND (reference sequence). V dropped 7 bases and J dropped 0; count of bases not matched to a gene: 4. The CDR3 nucleotides read TGTGCCAGTACCCCTAGCGGTAGCACAGATACGCAGTATTTT. It translates to CASTPSGSTDTQYF.

The chain joins TRBV19 to TRBJ1-1, with TRBD1 matching over 10 bases. The CDR3 length is 18 residues. V dropped 3 bases and J dropped 7; count of bases not matched to a gene: 17. Germline lookup yields CDR1 LNHDA and CDR2 SQIVND (reference sequence). The CDR3 bases are TGTGCCAGTAGTATCGGGCTTTTCTGGGACAGGGGAAGGAATGAAGCTTTCTTT. Its protein is CASSIGLFWDRGRNEAFF. Drawing the rest from reference TRBV19 and TRBJ1-1, the complete variable domain is DGGITQSPKYLFRKEGQNVTLSCEQNLNHDAMYWYRQDPGQGLRLIYYSQIVNDFQKGDIAEGYSVSREKKESFPLTVTSAQKNPTAFYLCASSIGLFWDRGRNEAFFGQGTRLTVV.

V and J are TRBV11-2 and TRBJ2-7, with 10 bases identical to TRBD1. The trim removed 1 base at V and 1 base at J, leaving 4 bases unmatched. Per germline, CDR1 SGHAT and CDR2 FQNNGV. The CDR3 consists of 16 residues. CDR3 sequence: CASSLVWDRGSYEQYF. CDR3 sequence (DNA): TGTGCCAGCAGCTTAGTGTGGGACAGGGGATCCTACGAGCAGTACTTC.

The chain has TRBV6-2 or TRBV6-3 and TRBJ2-2; D may be TRBD2 (6 bases). V lost 5 bases and J lost 0, with 10 bases in between. The CDR3 is made up of 15 amino acids. Per germline, CDR1 MNHEY and CDR2 SVGEGT. The CDR3 DNA sequence: TGTGCCAGCAGTCTGACTAGTCCGAACACCGGGGAGCTGTTTTTT. Translating it yields CASSLTSPNTGELFF.

Remarks on this clone: The same CDR3 also results from other DNA sequences found in this sample. The chain has TRBV27 and TRBJ1-5; 7 nucleotides align to TRBD1. From germline, CDR1 is MNHEY and CDR2 SMNVEV (reference sequence). This CDR3 region has 15 residues. The V and J ends lost 6 bases and 0 bases, in that order; junction bases with no gene match: 5. DNA of the CDR3: TGTGCCAGCAGCCGGGGGACAGATAGCAATCAGCCCCAGCATTTT. It codes for CASSRGTDSNQPQHF.

The V and J genes are TRBV15 and TRBJ1-5, with 10 bases lining up with TRBD1. Germline CDR1 is LNHNV and CDR2 is YYDKDF (reference sequence). This CDR3 region has 16 residues. V was clipped by 2 bases and J by 6 bases; unmatched bases: 7. CDR3 nucleotide sequence: TGTGCCACCAGCAGACCCGGGACAGGGGAATTTCAGCCCCAGCATTTT. Amino acid sequence: CATSRPGTGEFQPQHF. The whole variable domain, filled in from reference TRBV15 and TRBJ1-5, reads DAMVIQNPRYQVTQFGKPVTLSCSQTLNHNVMYWYQQKSSQAPKLLFHYYDKDFNNEADTPDNFQSRRPNTSFCFLDIRSPGLGDTAMYLCATSRPGTGEFQPQHFGDGTRLSIL.

The rearrangement links TRBV12-3 or TRBV12-4 to TRBJ1-1, with D uncertain. V gave up 6 bases and J gave up 6 bases, with 11 bases separating them. The CDR3 runs to 12 residues. In nucleotides, the CDR3 is TGTGCCAGCAGCTCTCGCGGGGCTGAAGCTTTCTTT. This sequence encodes CASSSRGAEAFF.

This clone appeared a few times. This rearrangement joins TRBV10-1 to TRBJ1-6, with TRBD1 matching 9 bases. The V gene's germline CDR1 is WNHNN and CDR2 SYGVQD (reference sequence). V dropped 0 bases and J dropped 0; count of bases not matched to a gene: 12. The CDR3 extends over 21 amino acids. CDR3 amino acids: CASSESVPGQGPSSYNSPLHF. CDR3 coding DNA: TGCGCCAGCAGTGAGTCGGTCCCGGGACAGGGCCCGAGCTCCTATAATTCACCCCTCCACTTT.

This chain links TRBV7-3 with TRBJ2-7; 10 positions agree with TRBD2. The junction had 6 bases not matched to a gene; V was cut back by 5 bases and J by 5 bases. This CDR3 spans 14 amino acids. Looked up from germline, CDR1 is SGHTA and CDR2 is FQGTGA. The DNA of the CDR3 is TGTGCCAGCAGCCCGGGCCTAGCGGGAGACGAGCAGTACTTC. Protein sequence: CASSPGLAGDEQYF.

The chain joins TRBV7-2 to TRBJ2-1; 7 bases fit TRBD2. Germline V lookup: CDR1 SGHTA, CDR2 FQGNSA. This CDR3 contains 16 residues. J gave up 0 bases and V 3 bases, and 5 bases lay outside the gene matches. The CDR3 region has the DNA TGTGCCAGCAGCTTTACTAGCGCCAGCTCCTACAATGAGCAGTTCTTC. Its translation is CASSFTSASSYNEQFF.

Only one count was recorded for this clone. The chain couples TRBV5-1 to TRBJ2-3; 14 nucleotides agree with TRBD2. V gave up 4 bases and J gave up 6 bases; unmatched junction bases: 4. Germline V gene lookup returns CDR1 SGHRS and CDR2 YFSETQ. This CDR3 contains 15 residues. CDR3 protein: CASSGLAGGLDTQYF. For the CDR3, the DNA is TGCGCCAGCAGCGGACTAGCGGGAGGTTTGGATACGCAGTATTTT.

The chain links TRBV5-1 to TRBJ2-3, with 9 nucleotides matching TRBD1. V lost 2 bases, J lost 4 bases, and 8 bases stayed unmatched. This CDR3 region has 16 residues. Germline V CDR1 and CDR2: SGHRS, YFSETQ. As DNA, the CDR3 is TGCGCCAGCAGCTTCAGGACAGGGGACGGGGCAGATACGCAGTATTTT. Residues: CASSFRTGDGADTQYF.

This rearrangement joins TRBV3-1 (or the pseudogene TRBV3-2) to TRBJ2-7, with D perhaps TRBD1 (6 bases). In germline, CDR1 is LGHDT, CDR2 YNNKEL (reference sequence). The CDR3 sequence is 14 residues long. V gave up 6 bases and J gave up 2 bases, with 14 bases separating them. In DNA form, the CDR3 reads TGTGCCAGCAGTCTCTTAGGACAGACCTACGAGCAGTACTTC. This sequence encodes CASSLLGQTYEQYF.

This rearrangement joins TRBV5-1 to TRBJ2-1, with 11 bases fitting TRBD2. The CDR3 loop spans 14 amino acids. Per germline, CDR1 SGHRS and CDR2 YFSETQ. V shed 4 bases, J shed 10 bases, and the junction held 7 bases outside the gene matches. The CDR3 coding sequence is TGCGCCAGCAGCAACCCCCGACTAGCGGGAGAGCAGTTCTTC. Translating gives CASSNPRLAGEQFF.

The chain has TRBV5-4 and TRBJ2-1; 8 nucleotides agree with TRBD2. The V gene end was trimmed by 5 bases and the J gene end by 4 bases; junction bases not matched to a gene: 8. Germline V gene lookup returns CDR1 SGHNT and CDR2 YYREEE (reference sequence). The length of the CDR3 is 15 residues. In nucleotides, the CDR3 is TGTGCCAGCAGTACCGGGACTAGACAGTACAATGAGCAGTTCTTC. The encoded protein is CASSTGTRQYNEQFF. Supplemented by reference TRBV5-4 and TRBJ2-1, the full variable domain reads ETGVTQSPTHLIKTRGQQVTLRCSSQSGHNTVSWYQQALGQGPQFIFQYYREEENGRGNFPPRFSGLQFPNYSSELNVNALELDDSALYLCASSTGTRQYNEQFFGPGTRLTVL.

The chain recombines TRBV5-1 with TRBJ2-1, with TRBD2 matching over 16 bases. The CDR3 covers 17 residues. CDR1 SGHRS and CDR2 YFSETQ come from the germline V gene. With V trimmed by 3 bases and J by 8 bases, 8 bases remained unmatched. CDR3 in amino acids: CASSSGTSGRAMDEQFF. The CDR3 region has the DNA TGCGCCAGCAGCTCCGGGACTAGCGGGAGGGCCATGGATGAGCAGTTCTTC.

The chain uses TRBV27 and TRBJ1-4; 9 bases are shared with TRBD1. V dropped 5 bases and J dropped 6; count of bases not matched to a gene: 7. Germline CDR1 reads MNHEY; CDR2 reads SMNVEV (reference sequence). This CDR3 has 15 amino acids. This chain's CDR3 is CASSPRGTGYEKLFF. For the CDR3, the DNA is TGTGCCAGCAGTCCCCGGGGGACAGGGTATGAAAAACTGTTTTTT.

This chain connects TRBV29-1 to TRBJ2-5, with D perhaps TRBD1 (7 bases). Trimming pared 7 bases from V and 5 bases from J, leaving 23 bases between. This CDR3 has 15 residues. Germline V gene sequence: CDR1 SQVTM, CDR2 ANQGSEA. The CDR3 coding sequence is TGCAGCGGGGGCCCAAACAGGGGAGGTCAGGAGACCCAGTACTTC. This translates into CSGGPNRGGQETQYF.

The rearrangement uses TRBV10-3 and TRBJ2-1; tentative D call: TRBD2 (6 bases). The V end was cut by 7 bases, the J end by 5 bases, with 15 bases between. In germline, CDR1 is ENHRY, CDR2 SYGVKD. CDR3 size: 14 residues. CDR3 sequence reads: CAITRRAVDNEQFF. CDR3 coding DNA: TGTGCCATCACTCGGAGGGCCGTGGACAATGAGCAGTTCTTC.

V and J are TRBV7-3 and TRBJ1-1, with TRBD1 matching over 8 bases. The germline V gene encodes CDR1 SGHTA and CDR2 FQGTGA. V gave up 5 bases and J gave up 7 bases; unmatched junction bases: 12. This CDR3 has 15 residues. The CDR3, as DNA: TGTGCCAGCAGCGTAGGTTCCAGGGGGCAGGTTGAAGCTTTCTTT. As protein: CASSVGSRGQVEAFF.

The V and J genes are TRBV30 and TRBJ1-2; 8 nucleotides match TRBD1. J gave up 5 bases and V 2 bases, and 7 bases lay outside the gene matches. This CDR3 contains 14 residues. Germline lookup yields CDR1 GTSNPN and CDR2 SVGIG (reference sequence). CDR3 sequence (DNA): TGTGCCTGGAGTTACACAGGGGGAAGGTATGGCTACACCTTC. Translating it yields CAWSYTGGRYGYTF.

The rearrangement links TRBV3-1 (or the pseudogene TRBV3-2) to TRBJ2-7, with D perhaps matching TRBD2 (5 bases). The germline CDR1 and CDR2 sequences are LGHDT and YNNKEL (reference sequence). Trimming pared 1 base from V and 4 bases from J, leaving 14 bases between. CDR3 length: 15 amino acids. CDR3 nucleotide sequence: TGTGCCAGCAGCCAAGCGGCTAGCCTACTTTACGAGCAGTACTTC. Amino acid sequence: CASSQAASLLYEQYF.

The chain joins TRBV30 to TRBJ2-3; a weak D match, TRBD1 (5 bases). Trimming removed 0 bases at V and 4 bases at J, with 11 bases between. The germline V gene encodes CDR1 GTSNPN and CDR2 SVGIG (reference sequence). The CDR3 sequence is 14 residues long. The CDR3 DNA sequence: TGTGCCTGGAGTGTTCGGCAGGGTGCAGATACGCAGTATTTT. Residues: CAWSVRQGADTQYF. Looking up the rest from reference TRBV30 and TRBJ2-3 gives the full variable domain: SQTIHQWPATLVQPVGSPLSLECTVEGTSNPNLYWYRQAAGRGLQLLFYSVGIGQISSEVPQNLSASRPQDRQFILSSKKLLLSDSGFYLCAWSVRQGADTQYFGPGTRLTVL.

This chain links TRBV11-2 with TRBJ2-2; the D gene is possibly TRBD2 (6 bases). Germline CDR1 is SGHAT and CDR2 is FQNNGV. V gave up 5 bases and J gave up 5 bases, with 15 bases separating them. The CDR3 runs 15 residues. DNA of the CDR3: TGTGCCAGCAGCAGCACCGGGAGTAGGACCGGGGAGCTGTTTTTT. It encodes CASSSTGSRTGELFF.

J is TRBJ1-5 and V is TRBV18; D gene ambiguous. The germline V gene has CDR1 KGHSH and CDR2 LQKENI. V lost 3 bases and J lost 8, with 8 bases in between. This CDR3 contains 12 residues. This CDR3 reads CASSPVPEPQHF. As DNA, the CDR3 is TGTGCCAGCTCACCCGTCCCCGAGCCCCAGCATTTT. Filled out from reference TRBV18 and TRBJ1-5, the complete variable domain reads NAGVMQNPRHLVRRRGQEARLRCSPMKGHSHVYWYRQLPEEGLKFMVYLQKENIIDESGMPKERFSAEFPKEGPSILRIQQVVRGDSAAYFCASSPVPEPQHFGDGTRLSIL.

This clone has more than one count but fewer than ten. The J gene is TRBJ1-2, the V gene TRBV4-2; D is perhaps TRBD1 (6 bases). Between the trimmed V and J ends, which lost 2 bases and 8 bases, there was a span of 21 bases. From germline, CDR1 is LGHNA and CDR2 YNFKEQ. The CDR3 runs 16 residues. The CDR3 DNA sequence: TGTGCCAGCAGCCAACCCGGCACCGGGACATTGGAGGGCTACACCTTC. It is translated as CASSQPGTGTLEGYTF.